The 16 T cell receptor beta chains below were found in one sample sequenced in a study of blood T cell repertoires in COVID-19. Repertoires were generated with immunoSEQ multiplex PCR, while TCRdb's copy carries only in-frame clones and drops some. The top ten hold around 8.1% of the sample, which has roughly 230,000 clones, around 80% seen once. Specimen: peripheral blood. These receptors came from a man in his forties with active or convalescent COVID-19.

This rearrangement joins TRBV7-6 to TRBJ2-3; 13 nucleotides agree with TRBD2. This CDR3 spans 17 amino acids. V was clipped by 0 bases and J by 3 bases; unmatched bases: 3. Germline V gene data show CDR1 as SGHVS and CDR2 as FNYEAQ. The CDR3 loop is CASSLAQLAGGTDTQYF. The CDR3 nucleotides read TGTGCCAGCAGCTTAGCGCAACTAGCGGGGGGGACAGATACGCAGTATTTT.

The rearrangement joins TRBV6-6 to TRBJ2-5; 10 nucleotides agree with TRBD1. The CDR3 extends over 15 amino acids. V was pared by 7 bases and J by 3 bases, with 8 bases of the junction left unmatched. From germline, CDR1 is MNHNY and CDR2 SVGAGI (reference sequence). The CDR3 coding sequence is TGTGCCAGCACCCGTTCCGGGACAGGGGAAGAGACCCAGTACTTC. It yields the protein CASTRSGTGEETQYF.

The rearrangement uses TRBV11-3 and TRBJ2-1; D is unresolved. This CDR3 has 12 residues. The V end was cut by 5 bases, the J end by 6 bases, with 8 bases between. Germline-derived CDR1 and CDR2 are SGHNT and YENEEA. The CDR3 nucleotides read TGTGCCAGCAGCCCCCCATCCAATGAGCAGTTCTTC. Its protein product is CASSPPSNEQFF.

The rearrangement joins TRBV15 to TRBJ1-1; D possibly corresponds to TRBD1 (5 bases). V shed 1 base and J shed 4 bases, with 22 bases lying between them. The CDR3 length is 18 residues. The germline CDR1 and CDR2 sequences are LNHNV and YYDKDF (reference sequence). CDR3 amino acids: CATSRAGSKGTRSTEAFF. The CDR3 DNA reads as TGTGCCACCAGCAGAGCTGGGTCTAAGGGGACTAGGAGCACTGAAGCTTTCTTT.

The CDR3 loop reads CASSAAGSGADTQYF. As DNA, the CDR3 is TGTGCCAGCAGTGCAGCGGGGAGTGGCGCAGATACGCAGTATTTT. The chain recombines TRBV28 with TRBJ2-3; 7 positions agree with TRBD2. With 5 bases clipped from V and 4 bases from J, the junction kept 9 bases outside the gene matches. CDR1 MDHEN and CDR2 SYDVKM come from the germline V gene. The CDR3 covers 15 residues.

This clone was observed a single time. The V gene is TRBV20-1, the J gene TRBJ2-2, with a possible D match to TRBD2 (5 bases). Germline loops: CDR1 DFQATT, CDR2 SNEGSKA (reference sequence). This CDR3 has 14 residues. V gave up 3 bases and J gave up 5 bases, with 13 bases separating them. The CDR3 is CSASPGLGTGELFF. CDR3 coding DNA: TGCAGTGCTAGTCCGGGATTGGGGACCGGGGAGCTGTTTTTT.

This sequence joins TRBV7-3 and TRBJ2-2; 8 bases are a match to TRBD2. The CDR3 sequence is 16 residues long. The V and J ends lost 8 bases and 2 bases, in that order; junction bases with no gene match: 10. Germline CDR1 SGHTA, CDR2 FQGTGA. This CDR3 reads CASAPGGAGNTGELFF. In DNA, the CDR3 is TGTGCCAGCGCCCCCGGGGGGGCGGGAAACACCGGGGAGCTGTTTTTT.

CDR3 sequence: CASSLDFQETQYF. DNA of the CDR3: TGTGCCAGCAGCTTAGACTTTCAAGAGACCCAGTACTTC. This chain links TRBV7-9 with TRBJ2-5; D is undetermined. From germline, CDR1 is SEHNR and CDR2 FQNEAQ (reference sequence). Trimming took off 1 base at V and 2 bases at J, with 5 bases between the two ends. The CDR3 spans 13 residues. Using reference TRBV7-9 and TRBJ2-5 for the parts outside the CDR3, the full variable domain is DTGVSQNPRHKITKRGQNVTFRCDPISEHNRLYWYRQTLGQGPEFLTYFQNEAQLEKSRLLSDRFSAERPKGSFSTLEIQRTEQGDSAMYLCASSLDFQETQYFGPGTRLLVL.

The gene calls are TRBV21-1 and TRBJ1-5; TRBD1, the table's D call, lacks a check against the DNA. TRBV21-1 is a documented pseudogene. The CDR3 is 17 residues long. The CDR3 region has the DNA TGTGCCAGCAGCAAAGGTGGAGAACAGGGGGGGAATCAGCCCCAGCATTTT. The encoded protein is CASSKGGEQGGNQPQHF.

J is TRBJ1-4 and V is TRBV4-1, with 10 positions matching TRBD1. This CDR3 has 17 amino acids. Germline lookup yields CDR1 MGHRA and CDR2 YSYEKL. The ends lost 5 bases at V and 5 bases at J; junction bases unmatched: 11. In DNA, the CDR3 is TGCGCCAGCAGCTCGGGACAGGGGTTCCCGACGAATGAAAAACTGTTTTTT. It specifies CASSSGQGFPTNEKLFF.

The rearrangement joins TRBV11-3 to TRBJ2-7; 13 bases agree with TRBD2. The V gene's germline CDR1 is SGHNT and CDR2 YENEEA. CDR3 length equals 15 residues. Unmatched junction bases numbered 10, after V lost 5 bases and J lost 9 bases. The CDR3, as DNA: TGTGCCAGCAGCCCACGGACTAGCGGGAGCCCCGGGCAGTACTTC. Its protein product is CASSPRTSGSPGQYF.

The chain joins TRBV9 to TRBJ1-1; a possible D gene is TRBD1 (5 bases). Germline values: CDR1 SGDLS, CDR2 YYNGEE. The CDR3 runs to 18 residues. Trimming stripped 4 bases from V and 1 base from J, with 23 bases between. The CDR3 DNA reads as TGTGCCAGCAGCCCTGGATGGGGCCCAAAAACGTCGAACACTGAAGCTTTCTTT. Translating gives CASSPGWGPKTSNTEAFF. Filled out from reference TRBV9 and TRBJ1-1, the complete variable domain reads DSGVTQTPKHLITATGQRVTLRCSPRSGDLSVYWYQQSLDQGLQFLIQYYNGEERAKGNILERFSAQQFPDLHSELNLSSLELGDSALYFCASSPGWGPKTSNTEAFFGQGTRLTVV.

V and J are TRBV6-5 and TRBJ1-1; no reliable D call. CDR1 MNHEY and CDR2 SVGAGI come from the germline V gene. Trimming removed 2 bases from V and 7 bases from J, with 14 bases in between. The CDR3 is 14 amino acids. The CDR3 sequence: CASSYLGSEGEAFF. DNA for the CDR3: TGTGCCAGCAGTTACCTAGGGTCCGAGGGTGAAGCTTTCTTT.

The CDR3 loop is CAWSLTGSGYGYTF. In nucleotides, the CDR3 is TGTGCCTGGAGTTTAACAGGGTCGGGGTATGGCTACACCTTC. This chain links TRBV30 with TRBJ1-2; D might be TRBD1 (6 bases). The CDR3 is made up of 14 amino acids. Germline V lookup: CDR1 GTSNPN, CDR2 SVGIG (reference sequence). The germline V and J ends were trimmed by 2 bases and 5 bases, with 15 bases remaining between them.

A few counts support this clone. The CDR3 DNA follows: TGTGCCTGGAGTACAGGGGGAGGATTGTATGGCTACACCTTC. Its translation: CAWSTGGGLYGYTF. The chain is built from TRBV30 and TRBJ1-2; 8 bases map to TRBD1. With 2 bases clipped from V and 5 bases from J, the junction kept 7 bases outside the gene matches. The CDR3 covers 14 residues. Germline lookup yields CDR1 GTSNPN and CDR2 SVGIG (reference sequence).

This chain connects TRBV5-1 to TRBJ1-6, with D maybe TRBD1 (5 bases). With 2 bases removed from V and 5 bases from J, the gap between germline ends came to 11 bases. Per germline, CDR1 SGHRS and CDR2 YFSETQ. This CDR3 spans 15 amino acids. CDR3: CASSLDSSNNSPLHF. The CDR3 DNA reads TGCGCCAGCAGCTTAGACAGCTCAAATAATTCACCCCTCCACTTT.